The rows below give T cell receptor beta chains drawn from one sample of a study of blood T cell repertoires in COVID-19. The data were produced by immunoSEQ multiplex PCR, yet TCRdb's version contains in-frame clones alone and is incomplete. There are approximately 250,000 clones in the sample; 65% to 85% occur only once, and 1.5% to 1.9% lies in the top ten. The specimen sequenced was peripheral blood. The receptors shown here come from a woman aged 40 to 50 who had recovered from COVID-19. CDR3s include the opening cysteine and the closing phenylalanine or tryptophan. A D gene is named only where the DNA matches it firmly. Clone size is not always given. Where it is, it says once, few, many or a class for expanded clones.

TRBJ1-2	.	TRBV28	.	TGTGCCAGCAGTAGACAGGCGGGCTATGGCTACACCTTC	CASSRQAGYGYTF
TRBJ2-4	.	TRBV19	.	TGTGCCAGTAGTATAGATCGCGCTAACATTCAGTACTTC	CASSIDRANIQYF
TRBJ1-2	.	TRBV18	.	TGTGCCAGCTCACCACCGCGCCTAAACTATGGCTACACCTTC	CASSPPRLNYGYTF
TRBJ1-1	.	TRBV24-1	TRBD1	TGTGCCACCAGTGAGACAGGGTTCACTGAAGCTTTCTTT	CATSETGFTEAFF
TRBJ2-1	.	TRBV19	.	TGTGCCAGTAGGATAACAGGGGAGGATGAGCAGTTCTTC	CASRITGEDEQFF
TRBJ2-2	.	TRBV2	TRBD2	TGTGCCAGCAGTGCCCGCGGGGGGGCCAACACCGGGGAGCTGTTTTTT	CASSARGGANTGELFF
TRBJ1-1	.	TRBV18	.	TGTGCCAGCTCACCACCAGGGGGAACTGAAGCTTTCTTT	CASSPPGGTEAFF
TRBJ1-4	few	TRBV6-5	.	TGTGCCAGCAGTTACACAGGGAGCTGGGCTAATGAAAAACTGTTTTTT	CASSYTGSWANEKLFF
TRBJ1-2	.	TRBV28	TRBD1	TGTGCCAGCAGTGGGGGGGACAGGGACTATGGCTACACCTTC	CASSGGDRDYGYTF
TRBJ2-7	.	TRBV7-9	TRBD2	TGTGCCAGCAGCTTAGTCGGGAGGAGCCCCTACGAGCAGTACTTC	CASSLVGRSPYEQYF
TRBJ2-1	.	TRBV28	.	TGTGCCAGCACCTGGCGGCTACTCTTCAATGCGGAGCAGTTCTTC	CASTWRLLFNAEQFF
TRBJ1-2	.	TRBV7-9	.	TGTGCCAGCAGCTTAGCGGAACAGAGTAACTATGGCTACACCTTC	CASSLAEQSNYGYTF
TRBJ1-1	.	TRBV5-1	TRBD1	TGCGCCAGCGCCAGACAGGGGGGCACTGAAGCTTTCTTT	CASARQGGTEAFF
TRBJ1-1	.	TRBV6-1	TRBD1	TGTGCCAGCAATGACGGAAGAGGGACAGAGAACACTGAAGCTTTCTTT	CASNDGRGTENTEAFF
TRBJ2-7	.	TRBV6-6	.	TGTGCCAGCAGCCCGAAGAGGAGATCCTACGAGCAGTACTTC	CASSPKRRSYEQYF
TRBJ1-2	.	TRBV20-1	TRBD1	TGCAGTGCGATTCCAGGGGGCGGCTACACCTTC	CSAIPGGGYTF
TRBJ2-5	.	TRBV4-1	.	TGCGCCAGCAGCCAAGGCCGACTAGTTTACCAAGAGACCCAGTACTTC	CASSQGRLVYQETQYF
TRBJ1-6	.	TRBV30	.	TGTGCCTGGAGCTGGCTCCAGGTCAATAATTCACCCCTCCACTTT	CAWSWLQVNNSPLHF
TRBJ1-5	.	TRBV2	TRBD1	TGTGCCAGCAGGGGACAGGGGGAGAGGGCCCAGCATTTT	CASRGQGERAQHF
TRBJ2-1	once	TRBV11-2	TRBD1	TGTGCCAGCAGCTCCCGGGACAGGGGTTACAATGAGCAGTTCTTC	CASSSRDRGYNEQFF
TRBJ2-2	once	TRBV2	TRBD2	TGTGCCAGCACCGGGAGGCCCTTAACCGGGGAGCTGTTTTTT	CASTGRPLTGELFF
TRBJ1-1	.	TRBV9	.	TGTGCCAGCAGCTATTATTCGGACAAGTCCGGTGAAGCTTTCTTT	CASSYYSDKSGEAFF
TRBJ2-2	.	TRBV7-3	.	TGTGCCAGCAGCTTAGGAGGGGTGAACACCGGGGAGCTGTTTTTT	CASSLGGVNTGELFF
TRBJ2-1	.	TRBV5-6	TRBD2	TGTGCCAGCAGCGCAGCGGGGATGCCCTACAATGAGCAGTTCTTC	CASSAAGMPYNEQFF
TRBJ1-6	.	TRBV30	.	TGTGCCTGGAGTGCCGTAGGGGCACCCCTCCACTTT	CAWSAVGAPLHF
TRBJ1-2	.	TRBV2	.	TGTGCCAGCAGTGAAACAGTCCCTGTTTCCTATGGCTACACCTTC	CASSETVPVSYGYTF
TRBJ2-7	.	TRBV5-1	.	TGCGCCAGCAGCTTTGGGACACAAAGCTCCTACGAGCAGTACTTC	CASSFGTQSSYEQYF
TRBJ2-7	.	TRBV4-1	TRBD1	TGCGCCAGCAGCAGGGGACAGGACTACGAGCAGTACTTC	CASSRGQDYEQYF